One sample yielded the 11 T cell receptor beta chains listed below, sequenced in a study of T-cell memory formation after mild COVID-19. Using its own MiXCR run on the 5' RACE reads, TCRdb lists one record per CDR3 protein. The sample yields approximately 430,000 distinct CDR3 sequences, less than 25% seen once. Sequenced: PBMCs or a T cell subset sorted from them (not recorded which). All receptors derive from an adult woman who had mild COVID-19 (a few samples of this study predate the infection). Cell type and time point are not known.

V is TRBV18 and J is TRBJ2-5; 12 bases agree with TRBD2. This CDR3 contains 17 residues. CDR1 and CDR2 (germline): KGHSH, LQKENI. V lost 5 bases to trimming and J lost 3 bases; unmatched junction nucleotides: 10. The CDR3 nucleotides are TGTGCCAGCTCAGTTCTAGCGGGAGGGCCCGGCGAAGAGACCCAGTACTTC. The encoded protein is CASSVLAGGPGEETQYF.

V usage is TRBV5-1 and J usage is TRBJ1-1; 9 bases map to TRBD1. The V and J ends lost 5 bases and 0 bases, in that order; junction bases with no gene match: 8. The germline V gene has CDR1 SGHRS and CDR2 YFSETQ. The CDR3 covers 16 residues. DNA of the CDR3: TGCGCCAGCAGTGGACAGGGGACCTTTATGAACACTGAAGCTTTCTTT. Protein: CASSGQGTFMNTEAFF.

The rearrangement joins TRBV12-5 to TRBJ2-1; TRBD1 might be the D (8 bases). CDR3 length equals 18 residues. The germline gives CDR1 LGHNT, CDR2 FRNRAP. Trimming shortened V by 5 bases and J by 6 bases, and 26 bases separated the two germline ends. The CDR3 spells CASGLTPGQGGIFNEQFF. The CDR3 coding sequence is TGTGCTAGTGGTCTAACCCCCGGACAGGGAGGGATTTTCAATGAGCAGTTCTTC.

The rearrangement uses TRBV28 and TRBJ2-1, with TRBD2 matching over 9 bases. Germline V CDR1 and CDR2: MDHEN, SYDVKM. Germline trimming cut 7 bases from V and 8 bases from J; bases unmatched to any gene: 9. This CDR3 is 14 amino acids long. The DNA of the CDR3 is TGTGCCAGCACCGCAGCGGGAGGTGGCTATGAGCAGTTCTTC. Translated: CASTAAGGGYEQFF.

The chain joins TRBV6-2 or TRBV6-3 to TRBJ2-6; 8 positions match TRBD1. Germline values: CDR1 MNHEY, CDR2 SVGEGT. J lost 1 base, V lost 4 bases, and 6 bases had no gene match. This CDR3 is built from 17 residues. The DNA of the CDR3 is TGTGCCAGCAGTTTGACAGGGGCCATATCTGGGGCCAACGTCCTGACTTTC. It yields the protein CASSLTGAISGANVLTF.

This clonotype has a handful of counts. J is TRBJ1-2 and V is TRBV30; D ambiguous. CDR1 is GTSNPN, CDR2 SVGIG, per germline (reference sequence). With 0 bases removed from V and 6 bases from J, the gap between germline ends came to 17 bases. The CDR3 is made up of 15 amino acids. CDR3 sequence (DNA): TGTGCCTGGAGTGTCCGAAGTCGTTCGTCAAATGGCTACACCTTC. Protein sequence: CAWSVRSRSSNGYTF.

This clonotype came up a few times. This chain uses TRBV20-1 with TRBJ2-5, with D perhaps given as TRBD1 or TRBD2 (5 bases each). Per germline, CDR1 DFQATT and CDR2 SNEGSKA (reference sequence). The CDR3 has 14 amino acids. Trimming cost V 1 base and J 8 bases, with 17 bases left between them. Here the CDR3 reads CSARVLGRMGTQYF. The CDR3, as DNA: TGCAGTGCTAGAGTTTTGGGACGTATGGGAACCCAGTACTTC.

This clonotype appeared a few times. The rearrangement joins TRBV3-1 to TRBJ2-4; tentatively, D is TRBD2 (6 bases). CDR1 and CDR2 (germline): LGHDT, YNNKEL (reference sequence). The CDR3 sequence is 16 residues long. V was cut by 3 bases and J by 8 bases, with 20 bases left in between. The CDR3 DNA reads TGTGCCAGCAGCCAGTGGGACTCGCCAGAGAGCGACATTCAGTACTTC. Translated, it gives CASSQWDSPESDIQYF.

The rearrangement joins TRBV14 to TRBJ1-1; TRBD1 matches 10 bases. Per the germline V gene, CDR1 is SGHDN and CDR2 is FVKESK. The CDR3 is 16 amino acids. V lost 1 base to trimming and J lost 0 bases; unmatched junction nucleotides: 2. This chain's CDR3 is CASSQVTGGLNTEAFF. The CDR3 DNA sequence: TGTGCCAGCAGCCAAGTGACAGGGGGCCTGAACACTGAAGCTTTCTTT. Filled out from reference TRBV14 and TRBJ1-1, the complete variable domain reads EAGVTQFPSHSVIEKGQTVTLRCDPISGHDNLYWYRRVMGKEIKFLLHFVKESKQDESGMPNNRFLAERTGGTYSTLKVQPAELEDSGVYFCASSQVTGGLNTEAFFGQGTRLTVV.

This CDR3 is CSAPSGGAPSYEQYF. The CDR3 region has the DNA TGCAGTGCCCCATCGGGGGGGGCCCCCTCCTACGAGCAGTACTTC. The gene calls are TRBV20-1 and TRBJ2-7; 8 bases fit TRBD2. This CDR3 is 15 amino acids long. With 6 bases clipped from V and 0 bases from J, the junction kept 10 bases outside the gene matches. The germline CDR1 and CDR2 sequences are DFQATT and SNEGSKA (reference sequence).

This chain uses TRBV12-3 or TRBV12-4 with TRBJ1-2; D is uncertain. CDR3 length: 13 residues. V shed 3 bases and J shed 4 bases, with 9 bases lying between them. The CDR3 DNA reads as TGTGCCAGCAGTTTCCCACAATCCTATGGCTACACCTTC. Amino acid sequence: CASSFPQSYGYTF.